The clone carrying this TCR beta chain showed up just once. The data originate from a study of regulatory and conventional T cells in RAG deficiency. Trimming took 0 bases from V and 4 from J, leaving 11 bases between them. Germline V gene sequence: CDR1 SGHRS, CDR2 YFSETQ. This CDR3 region has 15 residues. Genomic DNA came from blood regulatory T cells gated CD4+ CD25-high CD127-low. Method: immunoSEQ multiplex PCR; TCRdb's copy keeps in-frame clones and lacks some. The sample records 7,300 or so clones, about 93% being singletons. These data were also filed under a second study, of regulatory T cells. That work adds: Amplification used 52 TRBV primers and 13 TRBJ primers. Regulatory T cells showed the strongest V-J pair restriction and V/J gene skewing among patient repertoires.

The chain couples TRBV5-1 to TRBJ2-1; D not certain. The receptor was derived from a human donor in good health. Material for sequencing was CD127- CD25+ CD4+ Tregs sorted from blood. This chain's CDR3 is CASSLGRRSYNEQFF. DNA of the CDR3: TGCGCCAGCAGCTTGGGGCGGAGAAGTTACAATGAGCAGTTCTTC.